The present TCR beta chain was sequenced within a study of shared clonotypes between healthy human individuals. The study, taken as a whole, reports: Sampling was confined to blood; repertoires within tissues likely differ. Clonotypes that were shared across four donors made up 4% to 6% of naive CD4 clonotypes. For sorted subsets, rarefaction showed incomplete sequencing despite large depth.

Of note for this clone: Antigen unknown.

Trimming removed 3 bases at V and 4 bases at J, with 12 bases between. CDR1 MGHDK and CDR2 SYGVNS come from the germline V gene. This CDR3 region has 14 residues. Only in-frame clones appear in the TCRdb table, and some are missing; sequencing was by immunoSEQ multiplex PCR. Here the sample spans about 1,900,000 clones, roughly 94% being singletons. The naive CD8 population came from CD45RO-negative cells selected for CCR7, without terminally differentiated effector memory CD45RA+ cells. The specimen was naive CD8+ T cells sorted from blood. This receptor was identified in a man aged 18 to 29 in good health. The genes are TRBV25-1 and TRBJ1-1, with D unclear. The CDR3 region is CASSDPVSLTEAFF. CDR3 nucleotides: TGTGCCAGCAGTGACCCCGTATCTCTCACTGAAGCTTTCTTT. The variable domain in full, completed from reference TRBV25-1 and TRBJ1-1, reads EADIYQTPRYLVIGTGKKITLECSQTMGHDKMYWYQQDPGMELHLIHYSYGVNSTEKGDLSSESTVSRIRTEHFPLTLESARPSHTSQYLCASSDPVSLTEAFFGQGTRLTVV.